This TCR beta chain came from a study of cytomegalovirus exposure and HLA in healthy donors. As for the study in general: Per a later analysis, the roughly 670 first-cohort and 120 validation repertoires shared one platform.

Study results and caveats: It was 164 TCR beta chains that were listed as cytomegalovirus-associated.

Concerning this clone itself: Its specificity is not known.

Profiled with immunoSEQ multiplex PCR; TCRdb holds only in-frame clones, not every one. Here the sample spans some 240,000 clones, around 78% being singletons. V lost 6 bases to trimming and J lost 0 bases, with 11 bases between them. Germline CDR1 ENHRY, CDR2 SYGVKD. CDR3 length: 14 residues. The genes are TRBV10-3 and TRBJ1-1; D gene uncertain. The origin of this receptor is a woman younger than 30 in good health and CMV-seronegative. Sequencing was performed on PBMCs. CDR3 region: CAIRDGRMNTEAFF. Written as DNA, the CDR3 is TGTGCCATCAGGGACGGGCGCATGAACACTGAAGCTTTCTTT.